The present T cell receptor beta chain was sequenced within a study of cytomegalovirus exposure and HLA in healthy donors. General study points: A later analysis, which compared TCR beta chains of equal frequency, found the HLA-associated ones more clonally expanded. Researchers counted around 160 TCR beta chains as cytomegalovirus-associated.

Both 60 Vbeta primers and 13 Jbeta primers went into the PCR. Original analysis: Unique TCR beta chains numbered about 80 million in a later analysis, with roughly 11 million shared. The data were produced by immunoSEQ multiplex PCR, yet TCRdb's version contains in-frame clones alone and is incomplete. That table gives V, J and clone size, and the DNA gave D and trimming. The sample consists of a few hundred thousand clones, about four fifths of them appearing once. Of note for this clone: Its antigen is not identified.

Germline-derived CDR1 and CDR2 are SGHRS and YFSETQ. V shed 5 bases and J 2 bases; nucleotides not matched to a gene: 9. The CDR3 has 15 residues. Input material: PBMCs. The chain joins TRBV5-1 to TRBJ2-7, with 8 bases identical to TRBD2. This clonotype was obtained from a girl aged 2 to 9 in good health and CMV-seronegative. CDR3 protein: CASRYGGEEAYEQYF. CDR3 nucleotides: TGCGCCAGCAGGTACGGGGGGGAGGAGGCCTACGAGCAGTACTTC.